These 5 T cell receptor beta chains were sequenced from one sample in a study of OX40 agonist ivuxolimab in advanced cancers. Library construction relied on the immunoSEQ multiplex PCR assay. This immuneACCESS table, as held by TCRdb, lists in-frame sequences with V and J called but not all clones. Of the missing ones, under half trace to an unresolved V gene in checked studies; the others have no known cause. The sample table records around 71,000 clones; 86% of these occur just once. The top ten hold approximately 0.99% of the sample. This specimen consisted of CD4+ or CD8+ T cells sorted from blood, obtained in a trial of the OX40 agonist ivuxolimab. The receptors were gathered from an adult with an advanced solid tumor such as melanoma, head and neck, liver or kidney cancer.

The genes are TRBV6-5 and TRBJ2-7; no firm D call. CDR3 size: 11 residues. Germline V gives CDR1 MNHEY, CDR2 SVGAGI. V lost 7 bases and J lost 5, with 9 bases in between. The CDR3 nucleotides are TGTGCCAGCAATGGGCAAAACGAGCAGTACTTC. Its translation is CASNGQNEQYF.

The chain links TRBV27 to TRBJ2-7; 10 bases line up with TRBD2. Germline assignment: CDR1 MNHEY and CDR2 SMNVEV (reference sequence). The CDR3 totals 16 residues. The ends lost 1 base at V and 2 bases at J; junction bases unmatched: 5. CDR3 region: CASSLFPSGGTYEQYF. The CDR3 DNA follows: TGTGCCAGCAGTTTATTCCCTAGCGGGGGTACCTACGAGCAGTACTTC.

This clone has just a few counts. The CDR3, as DNA: TGTGCCAGCAGCCGAACCGGGACAGTTAATGAAAAACTGTTTTTT. This codes for CASSRTGTVNEKLFF. The chain is built from TRBV11-2 and TRBJ1-4, with TRBD1 matching over 7 bases. V was clipped by 5 bases and J by 4 bases; unmatched bases: 7. Germline V gene lookup returns CDR1 SGHAT and CDR2 FQNNGV. CDR3 length: 15 amino acids.

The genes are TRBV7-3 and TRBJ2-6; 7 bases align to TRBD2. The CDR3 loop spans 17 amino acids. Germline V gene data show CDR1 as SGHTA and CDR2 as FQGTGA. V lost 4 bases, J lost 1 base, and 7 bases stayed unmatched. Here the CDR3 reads CASSSGRERSGANVLTF. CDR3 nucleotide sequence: TGTGCCAGCAGCTCCGGGCGGGAGAGGTCTGGGGCCAACGTCCTGACTTTC.

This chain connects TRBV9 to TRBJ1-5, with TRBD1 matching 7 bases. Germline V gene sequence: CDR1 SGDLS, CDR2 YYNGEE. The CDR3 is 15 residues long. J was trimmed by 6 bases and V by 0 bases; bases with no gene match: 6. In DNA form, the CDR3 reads TGTGCCAGCAGCGTAGCAGGGGGTGCGGGTCAGCCCCAGCATTTT. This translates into CASSVAGGAGQPQHF.